The sequence of this TCR beta chain was determined in a study of sequential checkpoint blockade in melanoma. Study background: Arm A got nivolumab then ipilimumab; arm B the reverse, 1:1. Maintenance nivolumab came after either treatment sequence.

The method was immunoSEQ multiplex PCR; TCRdb's version includes in-frame clones alone and lacks a portion of them. The sample records roughly 9,300 clones, around three quarters being singletons. Sample treatment: randomized to nivolumab then ipilimumab (arm A) or the reverse (arm B). No patient had prior DNA-damaging chemotherapy. From thawed PBMCs, live CD3+CD8+ cells negative for CD19 and CD56 were sorted. The sample holds a few counts of this clone. CDR1 and CDR2 (germline): SGDLS, YYNGEE. The CDR3 is made up of 12 amino acids. Deletions cut 0 bases from V and 6 bases from J, with 7 bases between.

The sequenced sample was CD8+ T cells sorted from blood (inferred from file names), obtained from a patient given nivolumab and ipilimumab in sequence. The chain links TRBV9 to TRBJ2-7, with D uncertain. This clonotype originated in a human donor with melanoma. The CDR3 spells CASSVDSREQYF. CDR3 bases: TGTGCCAGCAGCGTAGATTCCCGCGAGCAGTACTTC.